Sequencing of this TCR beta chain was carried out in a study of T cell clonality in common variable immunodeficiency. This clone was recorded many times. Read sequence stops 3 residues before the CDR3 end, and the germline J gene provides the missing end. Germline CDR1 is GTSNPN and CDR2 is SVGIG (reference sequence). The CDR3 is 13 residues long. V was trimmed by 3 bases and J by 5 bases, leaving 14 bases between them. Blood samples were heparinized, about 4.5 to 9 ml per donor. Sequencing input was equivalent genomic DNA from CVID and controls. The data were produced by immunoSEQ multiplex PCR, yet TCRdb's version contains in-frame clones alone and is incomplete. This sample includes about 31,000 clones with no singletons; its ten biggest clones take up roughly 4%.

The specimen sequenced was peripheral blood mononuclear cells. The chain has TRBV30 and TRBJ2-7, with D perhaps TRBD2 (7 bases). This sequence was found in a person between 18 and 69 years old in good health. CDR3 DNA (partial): TGTGCCTGGAGGGAGGTAGGGGGGGACGAG. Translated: CAWREVGGDE. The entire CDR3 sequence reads CAWREVGGDEQYF.